The 11 T cell receptor beta chains listed next were all sequenced from one sample in a study of T cell responses to AZD1222 COVID-19 vaccine. Measured with immunoSEQ multiplex PCR; TCRdb has only the in-frame clones, and not every one. The sample lists under 120,000 clones, about 93% occurring once. The material sequenced was peripheral blood, taken on day 0 of AZD1222 vaccination. Receptors were obtained from an adult in good health.

This clone is a singleton in its sample. The rearrangement joins TRBV19 to TRBJ1-5; D is unclear. CDR3 length: 13 residues. Germline loops: CDR1 LNHDA, CDR2 SQIVND (reference sequence). V shed 3 bases and J shed 6 bases, with 9 bases lying between them. In DNA form, the CDR3 reads TGTGCCAGTAGTATGTCGGGGATTCAGCCCCAGCATTTT. This encodes CASSMSGIQPQHF. Supplemented by reference TRBV19 and TRBJ1-5, the full variable domain reads DGGITQSPKYLFRKEGQNVTLSCEQNLNHDAMYWYRQDPGQGLRLIYYSQIVNDFQKGDIAEGYSVSREKKESFPLTVTSAQKNPTAFYLCASSMSGIQPQHFGDGTRLSIL.

The chain combines TRBV29-1 with TRBJ2-6, with D uncertain. Germline CDR1 and CDR2: SQVTM and ANQGSEA. V was cut by 4 bases and J by 2 bases, with 15 bases left in between. The CDR3 runs to 16 residues. CDR3 region: CSVVFFEGTGANVLTF. The DNA of the CDR3 is TGCAGCGTTGTGTTTTTTGAAGGTACTGGGGCCAACGTCCTGACTTTC.

The rearrangement links TRBV6-1 to TRBJ1-5; D may be TRBD1 (5 bases). Trimming shortened V by 3 bases and J by 5 bases, and 14 bases separated the two germline ends. The CDR3 consists of 15 residues. The germline V gene encodes CDR1 MNHNS and CDR2 SASEGT. DNA of the CDR3: TGTGCCAGCAGTGACGTTTCGCAGGGTTATCAGCCCCAGCATTTT. It encodes CASSDVSQGYQPQHF.

This clone was recorded only once. This chain connects TRBV19 to TRBJ1-6; no definite D call. The CDR3 covers 14 residues. Trimming pared 6 bases from V and 8 bases from J, leaving 14 bases between. In germline, CDR1 is LNHDA, CDR2 SQIVND (reference sequence). The CDR3 nucleotides read TGTGCCAGTAGAAGACCCACCACGGATTCACCCCTCCACTTT. Its translation is CASRRPTTDSPLHF.

The chain employs TRBV4-1 and TRBJ1-4; 8 bases are shared with TRBD1. The CDR3 totals 15 residues. Germline-derived CDR1 and CDR2 are MGHRA and YSYEKL. The J segment lost 8 bases and the V segment lost 4 bases, leaving 9 bases of the junction unmatched. CDR3 nucleotide sequence: TGCGCCAGCAGCCGAGGTTTGGACAGGGTAGAAAAACTGTTTTTT. Its translation: CASSRGLDRVEKLFF.

V is TRBV6-6 and J is TRBJ1-4; tentatively, D is TRBD1 (5 bases). The CDR3 totals 16 residues. Germline CDR1 MNHNY, CDR2 SVGAGI (reference sequence). V lost 6 bases and J 0 bases, leaving 14 bases between the germline ends. CDR3: CASRPQGVSTNEKLFF. The CDR3 coding sequence is TGTGCCAGCAGACCCCAGGGTGTTTCAACTAATGAAAAACTGTTTTTT.

V gene TRBV6-5 combines with J gene TRBJ1-1, with D possibly matching TRBD1 (6 bases). Germline loops: CDR1 MNHEY, CDR2 SVGAGI. Trimming removed 7 bases at V and 0 bases at J, with 6 bases between. The CDR3 is made up of 12 amino acids. This CDR3 is CASNRVNTEAFF. Here the CDR3 DNA reads TGTGCCAGCAACAGGGTGAACACTGAAGCTTTCTTT.

CDR3 bases: TGTGCCAGCCGGAGGACAGGGGAAGGAAACACCATATATTTT. The encoded protein is CASRRTGEGNTIYF. J is TRBJ1-3 and V is TRBV9; 9 nucleotides match TRBD1. V shed 7 bases, J shed 4 bases, and the junction held 6 bases outside the gene matches. Germline V gives CDR1 SGDLS, CDR2 YYNGEE. The CDR3 length is 14 residues.

V usage is TRBV9 and J usage is TRBJ1-4, with 9 nucleotides matching TRBD1. Trimming took 0 bases from V and 8 from J; bases not matched to a gene: 5. In germline, CDR1 is SGDLS, CDR2 YYNGEE. The CDR3 runs 15 residues. The CDR3 nucleotides read TGTGCCAGCAGCGTAGGGGGACAGGGTGAAGAAAAACTGTTTTTT. It translates to CASSVGGQGEEKLFF.

The chain recombines TRBV3-1 (or the pseudogene TRBV3-2) with TRBJ2-7, with no clear D. Germline V lookup: CDR1 LGHDT, CDR2 YNNKEL (reference sequence). The CDR3 is 17 residues long. V was clipped by 1 base and J by 1 base, with 17 bases between them. The CDR3 loop is CASSQAQIGATSYEQYF. In DNA form, the CDR3 reads TGTGCCAGCAGCCAAGCTCAAATCGGCGCGACTTCCTACGAGCAGTACTTC.

This clone was seen a few times. The rearrangement uses TRBV7-8 and TRBJ1-6; TRBD1 might be the D (5 bases). From germline, CDR1 is SGHVS and CDR2 FQNEAQ. V was shortened by 5 bases and J by 10 bases, with 18 bases between the two germline ends. This CDR3 is built from 15 residues. CDR3 loop: CASSPGAGSGSPLHF. The CDR3 nucleotides read TGTGCCAGCAGCCCTGGGGCAGGGTCGGGATCACCCCTCCACTTT. The full variable domain, completed using reference TRBV7-8 and TRBJ1-6, is GAGVSQSPRYKVAKRGQDVALRCDPISGHVSLFWYQQALGQGPEFLTYFQNEAQLDKSGLPSDRFFAERPEGSVSTLKIQRTQQEDSAVYLCASSPGAGSGSPLHFGNGTRLTVT.